These T cell receptor beta chains were read from a single sample in a study of blood T cell repertoires in COVID-19. TCRdb's table, derived via immunoSEQ multiplex PCR, lists solely in-frame clones and lacks some. The sample contains 250,000 or so clones, 80% to 85% of which appear only once. Sequences were obtained from PBMCs or T cells enriched from blood (not recorded which). The receptors here all came from a man in his fifties or sixties who had recovered from COVID-19. CDR3s include the opening cysteine and the closing phenylalanine or tryptophan. Size is omitted from some rows. Given values are once, few, many or a class for expanded clones.

>many|TRBV19
CASSTLGTGGNQPQHF
>NA|TRBV10-3
CAISASLAGGHNEQFF
>NA|TRBV7-8
CASSLLAGGGDTQYF
>NA|TRBV30
CAWSGISGGAVGETQYF
>few|TRBV10-3
CAISEMGVSYNSPLHF
>NA|TRBV7-9
CASSLDSLAGGSSYNEQFF
>NA|TRBV18
CASSPSRASYEQYF
>NA|TRBV7-6
CASNTLRGATDTQYF
>NA|TRBV18
CASSPLPHRASTDTQYF
>NA|TRBV7-2
CASSLGLAGNTDTQYF
>once|TRBV5-1
CASSLDGTPNTEAFF
>NA|TRBV3-1/TRBV3-2
CASSQETGTGAYDSPLHF
>NA|TRBV4-3
CASSLGTGIFNEQYF
>NA|TRBV3-1/TRBV3-2
CASEIVGGGGYNEQFF
>NA|TRBV5-8
CASSRTGTGTEQYF
>NA|TRBV19
CASSAYTGGTEAFF
>NA|TRBV3-1/TRBV3-2
CASSQDAGTSGRRFYNEQFF
>few|TRBV19
CASSIGTYSYEQYF
>few|TRBV5-6
CASSPSRDRLYEQYF
>NA|TRBV29-1
CSVEGRQEQYF
>many|TRBV28
CASSFSSGLQETQYF
>NA|TRBV18
CASSQGDSNQPQHF
>NA|TRBV3-1/TRBV3-2
CASSQYSGVAYNEQFF
>NA|TRBV7-2
CASSLGRLAGGPGQETQYF
>NA|TRBV5-1
CASSLPRRTSGRTTINNEQFF
>once|TRBV7-9
CASSLRGGGTGELFF
>NA|TRBV6-5
CASSYGGGRYEQYF
>NA|TRBV3-1/TRBV3-2
CASGRLLAGEETQYF
>NA|TRBV7-3
CASSLGTSNNEQFF
>few|TRBV5-1
CASSLGQALNTEAFF
>NA|TRBV30
CAWSVTGGHQPQHF
>NA|TRBV12-3/TRBV12-4
CASSGTNYGYTF
>NA|TRBV6-6
CASSRSFRGGSNQPQHF
>NA|TRBV21-1
CASSRTVKYSNQPQHF
>NA|TRBV10-2
CASGETGTDTQYF
>NA|TRBV11-2
CASSFTLTGQTGEKLFF
>once|TRBV12-3/TRBV12-4
CASSFGGTDTQYF
>NA|TRBV14
CASSLRGEQFF
>NA|TRBV4-1
CASRPREGFYNEQFF
>NA|TRBV18
CASSTSGGVRSEAFF